This section outlines one T cell receptor beta chain sequence together with its context. What it recognizes is unknown. The data are from a study of cytomegalovirus exposure and HLA in healthy donors. Study information: Earlier work reported 90 million to 120 million unique TCR beta sequences from about 200 million T cells. Study conclusions and caveats: The study reported that TCR beta sequences accurately predicted HLA-A and HLA-B alleles in most subjects.

The PCR made use of 60 Vbeta and 13 Jbeta primers. Profiled with immunoSEQ multiplex PCR; TCRdb holds only in-frame clones, not every one. The sample consists of around 130,000 clones, 75% to 85% of them appearing once. Germline CDR1 and CDR2: SGHTA and FQGNSA. This CDR3 contains 16 residues. Germline trimming cut 4 bases from V and 2 bases from J; bases unmatched to any gene: 7. The clonotype comes from a man aged 25 to 40 in good health and CMV-seronegative. This rearrangement joins TRBV7-2 to TRBJ2-7; TRBD2 agrees at 11 bases. Sample: PBMCs. The CDR3 loop is CASSSTSGSVPYEQYF. The CDR3 nucleotides read TGTGCCAGCAGCTCTACTAGCGGGAGCGTCCCCTACGAGCAGTACTTC.